This TCR beta chain is drawn from a study of T-cell memory formation after mild COVID-19. General study findings and limits: The study found balanced CD4/CD8 in clones contracting day 15 to 85 and a CD4+ lean in later expanders. The authors left the SARS-CoV-2 specificity of second-wave clones peaking on day 37 unconfirmed. Cross-reactive memory appears to have joined, as suggested by some responding clones showing up in pre-infection memory.

The CDR3 length is 17 residues. Germline CDR1 reads SGHRS; CDR2 reads YFSETQ. The J segment lost 0 bases and the V segment lost 0 bases, leaving 7 bases of the junction unmatched. TCRdb re-called the 5' RACE reads through MiXCR, storing one row per CDR3 protein. The table records tens of thousands of distinct CDR3 sequences, roughly 6.6% of them present only once. At least ten counts were recorded for this clonotype. Its antigen is unidentified. The origin of this receptor is an adult who had mild COVID-19 (a few samples of this study predate the infection). Cell type and time point are not known. The chain employs TRBV5-1 and TRBJ2-3, with 7 bases aligning to TRBD2. Source material: PBMCs or a T cell subset sorted from them (not recorded which). The CDR3 nucleotides are TGCGCCAGCAGCTTGGGGGCTAGCGGAACTAGCACAGATACGCAGTATTTT. Translation gives CASSLGASGTSTDTQYF.